The 32 T cell receptor beta chains below come from one sample, sequenced in a study of T cells in tuberculosis. Sequencing was performed with immunoSEQ multiplex PCR; in TCRdb, only in-frame clones are kept and a portion is missing. The sample includes 45,000 or so clones, 90% to 95% seen only once; the top ten take around 7.5%. Sequenced input: PBMCs. The receptors were sampled from a donor aged 10-29 years with latent tuberculosis or without tuberculosis infection.

The chain uses TRBV20-1 and TRBJ2-7, with unresolved D. The CDR3 loop spans 11 amino acids. Trimming pared 0 bases from V and 3 bases from J, leaving 3 bases between. In germline, CDR1 is DFQATT, CDR2 SNEGSKA (reference sequence). This CDR3 is CSARDSYEQYF. The CDR3 DNA reads TGCAGTGCTAGAGACAGCTACGAGCAGTACTTC.

V usage is TRBV25-1 and J usage is TRBJ2-1; perhaps TRBD1 as D (5 bases). This CDR3 has 15 residues. The germline V gene has CDR1 MGHDK and CDR2 SYGVNS. Between the trimmed V and J ends, which lost 1 base and 0 bases, there was a span of 7 bases. The CDR3 here is CASSESGLSYNEQFF. In nucleotides, the CDR3 is TGTGCCAGCAGTGAATCAGGGCTCTCCTACAATGAGCAGTTCTTC.

V usage is TRBV19 and J usage is TRBJ1-2; D is possibly TRBD1 (6 bases). Deletions cut 6 bases from V and 2 bases from J, with 13 bases between. The CDR3 runs to 14 residues. Germline CDR1 LNHDA, CDR2 SQIVND (reference sequence). The CDR3 sequence is CASSASTGNYGYTF. The CDR3 nucleotides read TGTGCCAGTAGCGCGTCTACAGGGAACTATGGCTACACCTTC.

This rearrangement joins TRBV7-8 to TRBJ2-3, with D perhaps TRBD1 (6 bases). Germline loops: CDR1 SGHVS, CDR2 FQNEAQ. Deletions cut 5 bases from V and 4 bases from J, with 22 bases between. The CDR3 spans 17 residues. For the CDR3, the DNA is TGTGCCAGCAGCCTAGAAGTCGACAGGTGGGGTGCAGATACGCAGTATTTT. It specifies CASSLEVDRWGADTQYF.

A single count supports this clone. The rearrangement uses TRBV6-1 and TRBJ2-7, with D perhaps TRBD2 (6 bases). From germline, CDR1 is MNHNS and CDR2 SASEGT. This CDR3 spans 13 amino acids. V was trimmed by 3 bases and J by 5 bases, leaving 11 bases between them. In nucleotides, the CDR3 is TGTGCCAGCAGTGACAGGGAGGTCGACGAGCAGTACTTC. It is translated as CASSDREVDEQYF.

The V gene is TRBV18, the J gene TRBJ1-1, with 7 bases aligning to TRBD1. V lost 5 bases and J lost 0; bases outside the gene matches: 6. CDR1 KGHSH and CDR2 LQKENI come from the germline V gene. The CDR3 totals 15 residues. CDR3 loop: CASSGTVPMNTEAFF. CDR3 coding DNA: TGTGCCAGCTCAGGGACAGTTCCTATGAACACTGAAGCTTTCTTT.

The gene calls are TRBV9 and TRBJ1-2; no clear D gene. There are 13 residues in the CDR3. V was shortened by 2 bases and J by 0 bases, with 5 bases between the two germline ends. From germline, CDR1 is SGDLS and CDR2 YYNGEE. The CDR3 loop is CASSVFTNYGYTF. The CDR3 DNA sequence: TGTGCCAGCAGCGTTTTCACTAACTATGGCTACACCTTC.

This clone has a single count. The J gene is TRBJ1-2, the V gene TRBV6-5, with 9 bases matching TRBD1. Germline V gene sequence: CDR1 MNHEY, CDR2 SVGAGI. J gave up 2 bases and V 5 bases, and 6 bases lay outside the gene matches. This CDR3 has 15 amino acids. The CDR3 region is CASSTWDRDNYGYTF. In DNA, the CDR3 is TGTGCCAGCAGTACCTGGGACAGGGACAACTATGGCTACACCTTC.

The chain employs TRBV4-1 and TRBJ2-7; tentatively, D is TRBD2 (5 bases). V lost 1 base and J lost 3, with 10 bases in between. Germline V CDR1 and CDR2: MGHRA, YSYEKL. The CDR3 totals 14 residues. CDR3 nucleotides: TGCGCCAGCAGCCAAGTAAGCGGTAGCTACGAGCAGTACTTC. It translates to CASSQVSGSYEQYF.

The chain uses TRBV18 and TRBJ1-1, with D tentatively TRBD1 (6 bases). Germline V gene sequence: CDR1 KGHSH, CDR2 LQKENI. The V end was cut by 5 bases, the J end by 1 base, with 8 bases between. The CDR3 covers 13 residues. The CDR3 bases are TGTGCCAGCTCAGGGGGCCCGAACACTGAAGCTTTCTTT. It yields the protein CASSGGPNTEAFF. The variable domain in full, with the rest retrieved from reference TRBV18 and TRBJ1-1, is NAGVMQNPRHLVRRRGQEARLRCSPMKGHSHVYWYRQLPEEGLKFMVYLQKENIIDESGMPKERFSAEFPKEGPSILRIQQVVRGDSAAYFCASSGGPNTEAFFGQGTRLTVV.

The J gene is TRBJ2-3, the V gene TRBV6-4; TRBD1 matches at 8 bases. The germline V gene has CDR1 MRHNA and CDR2 SNTAGT. The CDR3 extends over 14 amino acids. The trim removed 0 bases at V and 7 bases at J, leaving 3 bases unmatched. CDR3 sequence reads: CASSDSTGGHTQYF. The CDR3 DNA follows: TGTGCCAGCAGTGACTCCACAGGGGGACATACGCAGTATTTT.

The J gene is TRBJ2-5, the V gene TRBV5-6, with 8 bases lining up with TRBD1. The CDR3 is 15 residues long. The germline gives CDR1 SGHDT, CDR2 YYEEEE. V dropped 4 bases and J dropped 2; count of bases not matched to a gene: 7. CDR3 sequence reads: CASSPQGARQETQYF. The CDR3 DNA reads as TGTGCCAGCAGCCCCCAGGGGGCGCGACAAGAGACCCAGTACTTC.

The chain uses TRBV6-1 and TRBJ1-5; TRBD1 agrees at 10 bases. Germline CDR1 is MNHNS and CDR2 is SASEGT. J was trimmed by 4 bases and V by 5 bases; bases with no gene match: 5. The CDR3 covers 15 residues. Here the CDR3 DNA reads TGTGCCAGCAGTAGTGGGACAGGGGAGAATCAGCCCCAGCATTTT. Amino acid sequence: CASSSGTGENQPQHF.

V gene TRBV11-2 combines with J gene TRBJ1-3; 9 positions match TRBD1. Trimming cost V 0 bases and J 5 bases; bases outside gene matches: 5. Per the germline V gene, CDR1 is SGHAT and CDR2 is FQNNGV. This CDR3 contains 16 residues. CDR3 DNA: TGTGCCAGCAGCTTAGAAGGGACAGGGAAACGAAACACCATATATTTT. Amino acid sequence: CASSLEGTGKRNTIYF.

The rearrangement uses TRBV2 and TRBJ2-7; TRBD2 matches at 8 bases. The V gene's germline CDR1 is SNHLY and CDR2 FYNNEI. V shed 7 bases and J 6 bases; nucleotides not matched to a gene: 11. This CDR3 contains 14 residues. The CDR3 DNA is TGTGCCAGCAAAACCGGGACTAGTGAGGGCGAGCAGTACTTC. As protein: CASKTGTSEGEQYF.

V is TRBV5-1 and J is TRBJ2-7, with 7 bases lining up with TRBD1. The V segment lost 0 bases and the J segment 5 bases; nucleotides outside the gene matches: 5. Per germline, CDR1 SGHRS and CDR2 YFSETQ. This CDR3 comprises 14 residues. In nucleotides, the CDR3 is TGCGCCAGCAGCTTGGTGGCAGGGGGAGACGAGCAGTACTTC. Amino acids: CASSLVAGGDEQYF.

The chain links TRBV6-1 to TRBJ2-7; D gene uncertain. This CDR3 is 12 amino acids long. V was clipped by 6 bases and J by 3 bases, with 9 bases between them. Germline values: CDR1 MNHNS, CDR2 SASEGT. The CDR3 spells CASSRRSYEQYF. CDR3 nucleotide sequence: TGTGCCAGCAGCAGAAGGAGCTACGAGCAGTACTTC.

This clone was detected only once. This chain uses TRBV5-4 with TRBJ1-1; D gene unclear. Germline V gene lookup returns CDR1 SGHNT and CDR2 YYREEE (reference sequence). V dropped 0 bases and J dropped 2 bases, with 26 bases sitting between them. The CDR3 spans 20 residues. The CDR3 is CASSLGPGSGSRLRNTEAFF. CDR3 in DNA: TGTGCCAGCAGCTTGGGGCCCGGGTCGGGATCGCGCTTAAGAAACACTGAAGCTTTCTTT.

There are a few counts of this clone. The chain links TRBV2 to TRBJ1-2; D gene uncertain. The germline CDR1 and CDR2 sequences are SNHLY and FYNNEI. CDR3 length: 11 residues. V lost 4 bases to trimming and J lost 8 bases, with 8 bases between them. CDR3 amino acids: CASSGSGGYTF. The DNA of the CDR3 is TGTGCCAGCAGTGGCTCCGGGGGCTACACCTTC.

By frequency in the sample, this clone is medium-sized (0.01 to 0.1%). The genes are TRBV5-1 and TRBJ2-3, with TRBD2 matching over 7 bases. CDR1 is SGHRS and CDR2 is YFSETQ in the germline V gene. The CDR3 loop spans 15 amino acids. Germline trimming cut 4 bases from V and 2 bases from J; bases unmatched to any gene: 7. The CDR3: CASSAERGPTDTQYF. CDR3 coding DNA: TGCGCCAGCAGCGCTGAGCGGGGACCCACAGATACGCAGTATTTT.

The chain is built from TRBV19 and TRBJ2-1, with 10 positions matching TRBD2. CDR3 length: 16 amino acids. After removal of 6 bases from V and 0 bases from J, the junction contained 5 bases not matched to a gene. Germline values: CDR1 LNHDA, CDR2 SQIVND (reference sequence). For the CDR3, the DNA is TGTGCCAGTAGCTCGGTAGCGGGAGGCTCCTACAATGAGCAGTTCTTC. Translating it yields CASSSVAGGSYNEQFF. The variable domain in full, completed from reference TRBV19 and TRBJ2-1, reads DGGITQSPKYLFRKEGQNVTLSCEQNLNHDAMYWYRQDPGQGLRLIYYSQIVNDFQKGDIAEGYSVSREKKESFPLTVTSAQKNPTAFYLCASSSVAGGSYNEQFFGPGTRLTVL.

This rearrangement joins TRBV7-8 to TRBJ2-1; TRBD2 matches 8 bases. The junction had 8 bases not matched to a gene; V was cut back by 5 bases and J by 2 bases. The CDR3 sequence is 16 residues long. Germline CDR1 SGHVS, CDR2 FQNEAQ. DNA of the CDR3: TGTGCCAGCAGCAAATTAGCGGGGATCACCTACAATGAGCAGTTCTTC. Its protein product is CASSKLAGITYNEQFF.

This chain uses TRBV5-1 with TRBJ1-4, with a possible D match to TRBD1 (5 bases). Trimming took 7 bases from V and 6 from J, leaving 7 bases between them. This CDR3 contains 11 residues. CDR1 and CDR2 from the germline V gene are SGHRS and YFSETQ. CDR3 amino acids: CASRGDEKLFF. The CDR3 coding sequence is TGCGCCAGCCGGGGGGATGAAAAACTGTTTTTT.

The chain is built from TRBV4-2 and TRBJ2-2, with a tentative D call TRBD2 (5 bases). V dropped 5 bases and J dropped 6 bases, with 16 bases sitting between them. Germline CDR1 reads LGHNA; CDR2 reads YNFKEQ. This CDR3 has 15 amino acids. This CDR3 reads CASSSSPNGAGELFF. The DNA of the CDR3 is TGTGCCAGCAGCTCAAGTCCTAACGGGGCCGGGGAGCTGTTTTTT.

J is TRBJ1-6 and V is TRBV9, with D maybe TRBD1 (6 bases). The CDR3 extends over 13 amino acids. The V gene's germline CDR1 is SGDLS and CDR2 YYNGEE. With 4 bases removed from V and 9 bases from J, the gap between germline ends came to 11 bases. CDR3 DNA sequence: TGTGCCAGCAGCCCAGGGGACGTTTCACCCCTCCACTTT. This codes for CASSPGDVSPLHF.

The rearrangement links TRBV6-6 to TRBJ2-1, with 10 nucleotides matching TRBD1. Trimming took 6 bases from V and 2 from J; bases not matched to a gene: 7. Germline V gene data show CDR1 as MNHNY and CDR2 as SVGAGI (reference sequence). The CDR3 spans 16 residues. The CDR3, as DNA: TGTGCCAGCAGAAGACCTGGGACAGGGGCCTACAATGAGCAGTTCTTC. Encoded protein: CASRRPGTGAYNEQFF.

The V call is TRBV5-1, the J call TRBJ2-1, with 10 nucleotides matching TRBD2. Per the germline V gene, CDR1 is SGHRS and CDR2 is YFSETQ. The junction had 8 bases not matched to a gene; V was cut back by 2 bases and J by 6 bases. The CDR3 loop spans 16 amino acids. The CDR3 sequence is CASSFPLAGYGNEQFF. Here the CDR3 DNA reads TGCGCCAGCAGCTTCCCACTAGCGGGGTATGGCAATGAGCAGTTCTTC.

The chain joins TRBV27 to TRBJ2-3, with unresolved D. Germline CDR1 MNHEY, CDR2 SMNVEV (reference sequence). The germline V and J ends were trimmed by 4 bases and 5 bases, with 19 bases remaining between them. CDR3 size: 16 residues. CDR3 nucleotides: TGTGCCAGCAGTTCTCCCTTCGCCGAGGCTGGAGATACGCAGTATTTT. This sequence encodes CASSSPFAEAGDTQYF.

The chain carries TRBV10-2 and TRBJ1-5; 8 positions match TRBD1. CDR3 length equals 13 residues. In germline, CDR1 is WSHSY, CDR2 SAAADI. J gave up 4 bases and V 7 bases, and 3 bases lay outside the gene matches. CDR3 DNA sequence: TGCGCCAGCATGGGGACAGGAAATCAGCCCCAGCATTTT. This gives the protein CASMGTGNQPQHF.

The rearrangement joins TRBV30 to TRBJ1-4; possible D gene TRBD1, 5 bases. Germline CDR1 is GTSNPN and CDR2 is SVGIG (reference sequence). Trimming removed 1 base from V and 4 bases from J, with 7 bases in between. The CDR3 has 13 amino acids. CDR3 nucleotide sequence: TGTGCCTGGAGTGCTGACAGTAATGAAAAACTGTTTTTT. Its translation: CAWSADSNEKLFF.

Remarks on this clone: A junction boundary mismatches the germline segment, possibly from a read error. The rearrangement uses TRBV27 and TRBJ2-1; a possible D gene is TRBD2 (5 bases). CDR3 length: 17 amino acids. In germline, CDR1 is MNHEY, CDR2 SMNVEV (reference sequence). CDR3 sequence: CASKQFNVAISHNEQFF. DNA of the CDR3: TGTGCCAGCAAGCAGTTCAACGTAGCGATCTCCCACAATGAGCAGTTCTTC.

This sequence joins TRBV5-1 and TRBJ1-1; D uncertain. Looked up from germline, CDR1 is SGHRS and CDR2 is YFSETQ. The V end lost 0 bases, the J end lost 1 base, and 7 bases lay between the germline ends. The CDR3 is 14 residues long. The DNA of the CDR3 is TGCGCCAGCAGCTTGGCTACAGCGAACACTGAAGCTTTCTTT. This codes for CASSLATANTEAFF.